The subject of this entry is one T cell receptor beta chain. The data were obtained in a study of cytomegalovirus exposure and HLA in healthy donors. The PCR made use of 60 Vbeta and 13 Jbeta primers. The table came from immunoSEQ multiplex PCR; TCRdb's copy has only in-frame clones and leaves some out. The table shows 35,000 to 55,000 clones, with approximately 57% occurring only once. CDR1 is MNHEY and CDR2 is SVGAGI in the germline V gene. The CDR3 extends over 14 amino acids. Trimming shortened V by 0 bases and J by 10 bases, and 10 bases separated the two germline ends. J is TRBJ1-6 and V is TRBV6-5; D gene unclear. The TCR was taken from a man in his fifties or sixties in good health and CMV-seropositive. The source material was PBMCs. The CDR3 DNA follows: TGTGCCAGCAGTTACTCGCGGGTGTGGTCACCCCTCCACTTT. Residues: CASSYSRVWSPLHF.